The 15 T cell receptor beta chains presented below share a single source sample, sequenced in a study of response to subunit inactivated influenza vaccine. TCRdb analysed the RT-PCR reads with MiXCR anew, one entry per CDR3 protein. The sample yields about 170,000 distinct CDR3 sequences, less than 15% seen once. These records were also assigned to another study, of T cells expressing NK-cell markers. That source notes: Scientists made TCR beta cDNA using 5'RACE template switching with UMIs.

This sample comprised CD8+ T cells sorted from PBMCs, obtained about 13 days after vaccination. The receptors were gathered from a man over 45 who received an inactivated influenza vaccine.

This clonotype was seen ten or more times. V is TRBV5-1 and J is TRBJ1-2, with TRBD1 matching 12 bases. The CDR3 spans 16 residues. V lost 5 bases, J lost 6 bases, and 11 bases stayed unmatched. In germline, CDR1 is SGHRS, CDR2 YFSETQ. Here the CDR3 reads CASRHGTGGAINGYTF. The CDR3 bases are TGCGCCAGCAGACATGGGACAGGGGGCGCGATTAATGGCTACACCTTC.

The chain combines TRBV2 with TRBJ1-5; D might be TRBD1 (6 bases). Germline lookup yields CDR1 SNHLY and CDR2 FYNNEI. CDR3 length equals 13 residues. The V and J ends lost 7 bases and 6 bases respectively, with 13 bases between them. The CDR3 DNA sequence: TGTGCCAGCACCGACGGGGGCATTCAGCCCCAGCATTTT. It encodes CASTDGGIQPQHF. The whole variable domain, filled in from reference TRBV2 and TRBJ1-5, reads EPEVTQTPSHQVTQMGQEVILRCVPISNHLYFYWYRQILGQKVEFLVSFYNNEISEKSEIFDDQFSVERPDGSNFTLKIRSTKLEDSAMYFCASTDGGIQPQHFGDGTRLSIL.

This clonotype was seen a few times. V usage is TRBV20-1 and J usage is TRBJ2-7; 10 nucleotides agree with TRBD2. Germline CDR1 and CDR2: DFQATT and SNEGSKA (reference sequence). V gave up 5 bases and J gave up 2 bases; unmatched junction bases: 6. This CDR3 comprises 14 residues. The CDR3: CSAQGLANAYEQYF. Written as DNA, the CDR3 is TGCAGTGCTCAGGGACTAGCGAATGCCTACGAGCAGTACTTC.

This chain links TRBV13 with TRBJ1-3; D gene ambiguous. Germline CDR1 PRHDT, CDR2 FYEKMQ (reference sequence). This CDR3 is built from 15 residues. Trimming took off 1 base at V and 3 bases at J, with 10 bases between the two ends. The CDR3 DNA is TGTGCCAGCAGCTTAGTGGGCAGTGGTGGAAACACCATATATTTT. Translating it yields CASSLVGSGGNTIYF.

Many counts were recorded for this clonotype. The chain employs TRBV7-2 and TRBJ2-4, with TRBD2 as a possible D gene (6 bases). The V and J ends lost 8 bases and 0 bases respectively, with 17 bases between them. This CDR3 has 16 amino acids. Germline V CDR1 and CDR2: SGHTA, FQGNSA. CDR3 DNA: TGTGCCAGCGTAGCGCGGGACGCCCTAGCCAAAAACATTCAGTACTTC. Translating gives CASVARDALAKNIQYF.

This clonotype occurred many times. The chain uses TRBV12-3 or TRBV12-4 and TRBJ2-7, with unresolved D. The CDR3 is made up of 13 amino acids. V was pared by 1 base and J by 7 bases, with 11 bases between. The CDR3: CASSLVRPWEQYF. In DNA, the CDR3 is TGTGCCAGCAGTTTAGTCAGGCCTTGGGAGCAGTACTTC.

This clonotype was counted a few times. This chain connects TRBV4-2 to TRBJ1-6; 9 bases are a match to TRBD1. The CDR3 covers 15 residues. The germline CDR1 and CDR2 sequences are LGHNA and YNFKEQ. V lost 2 bases to trimming and J lost 7 bases; unmatched junction nucleotides: 3. Here the CDR3 DNA reads TGTGCCAGCAGCCAACCCGGGACAGGGAATTCACCCCTCCACTTT. This codes for CASSQPGTGNSPLHF.

This clonotype was recorded at least ten times. The chain carries TRBV29-1 and TRBJ2-1; 9 bases are a match to TRBD2. This CDR3 has 14 amino acids. J was trimmed by 4 bases and V by 5 bases; bases with no gene match: 6. Looked up from germline, CDR1 is SQVTM and CDR2 is ANQGSEA. The CDR3 protein is CSVRELAGYNEQFF. The CDR3 nucleotides are TGCAGCGTTAGGGAGCTAGCGGGGTACAATGAGCAGTTCTTC.

The chain has TRBV12-3 or TRBV12-4 and TRBJ1-2; tentative D call: TRBD1 (5 bases). The CDR3 has 15 amino acids. With 1 base removed from V and 8 bases from J, the gap between germline ends came to 17 bases. CDR3: CASSLGIVGGNGYTF. The CDR3 nucleotides are TGTGCCAGCAGTTTAGGGATAGTTGGGGGTAACGGCTACACCTTC.

V and J are TRBV7-9 and TRBJ1-1; TRBD1 is a possible D gene (5 bases). Trimming shortened V by 8 bases and J by 1 base, and 8 bases separated the two germline ends. This CDR3 has 12 residues. Germline V lookup: CDR1 SEHNR, CDR2 FQNEAQ (reference sequence). The CDR3 DNA sequence: TGTGCCAGCGGGGGTGGGAACACTGAAGCTTTCTTT. Amino acid sequence: CASGGGNTEAFF.

This chain joins TRBV28 and TRBJ2-7; 9 positions agree with TRBD1. Losses at the gene ends were 6 bases for V and 7 bases for J; bases not matched to a gene: 13. Germline values: CDR1 MDHEN, CDR2 SYDVKM. The length of the CDR3 is 15 residues. The CDR3 reads CASRSRDRAFLEQYF. CDR3 bases: TGTGCCAGCAGATCACGGGACAGGGCCTTCTTGGAGCAGTACTTC.

This clonotype was counted a few times. The gene calls are TRBV10-3 and TRBJ1-2; TRBD1 matches at 10 bases. This CDR3 has 15 amino acids. V shed 5 bases and J 6 bases; nucleotides not matched to a gene: 9. CDR1 is ENHRY, CDR2 SYGVKD, per germline. In DNA form, the CDR3 reads TGTGCCATCAGTCCACCGGGACAGGGGATGGATGGCTACACCTTC. Protein product: CAISPPGQGMDGYTF.

The chain couples TRBV27 to TRBJ2-1, with 7 bases aligning to TRBD1. Germline V gives CDR1 MNHEY, CDR2 SMNVEV (reference sequence). V lost 6 bases to trimming and J lost 9 bases; unmatched junction nucleotides: 8. The CDR3 spans 13 residues. As DNA, the CDR3 is TGTGCCAGCAGGGAGACAGGGAGAATTGAGCAGTTCTTC. As protein: CASRETGRIEQFF.

In this sample, this clonotype turned up a few times. J is TRBJ2-3 and V is TRBV29-1, with a tentative D call TRBD2 (6 bases). Germline V lookup: CDR1 SQVTM, CDR2 ANQGSEA. The CDR3 runs to 15 residues. The chain's CDR3 is CRGPRGLPSTDTQYF. The CDR3 coding sequence is TGCAGGGGGCCAAGGGGACTTCCTAGCACAGATACGCAGTATTTT.

The rearrangement uses TRBV9 and TRBJ2-3, with 8 bases identical to TRBD2. Looked up from germline, CDR1 is SGDLS and CDR2 is YYNGEE. The CDR3 is made up of 15 amino acids. The J segment lost 2 bases and the V segment lost 0 bases, leaving 2 bases of the junction unmatched. CDR3 nucleotide sequence: TGTGCCAGCAGCGTAGCGGGAGGGCCCACAGATACGCAGTATTTT. This sequence encodes CASSVAGGPTDTQYF.